This TCR beta chain originates from a study of identical twins. A single record per CDR3 protein comes from TCRdb applying MiXCR to the 5' RACE reads. The table shows about 190,000 distinct CDR3 sequences, with about a sixth occurring only once. Germline V gene data show CDR1 as LGHNA and CDR2 as YSLEER. The CDR3 loop spans 15 amino acids. Trimming stripped 4 bases from V and 3 bases from J, with 16 bases between. This clonotype was picked up a small number of times. These data also formed part of another study, on T cells expressing NK-cell markers.

The sequenced sample was CD8+ T cells sorted from blood. This clonotype originated in a woman younger than 35 in good health. The chain couples TRBV4-3 to TRBJ2-7; D may correspond to TRBD1 or TRBD2 (6 bases each). The CDR3 loop reads CASSPREGGLYEQYF. DNA for the CDR3: TGCGCCAGCAGCCCTCGGGAAGGGGGGCTCTACGAGCAGTACTTC.